Shown below are 29 T cell receptor beta chains from a single sample sequenced in a study of cytotoxic CD8 clonotypes in ibrutinib-treated CLL. Assay: immunoSEQ multiplex PCR; the TCRdb copy retains only in-frame clones and omits some. The table records some 350,000 clones, about 64% of them present only once. Sequences were derived from PBMCs, sampled after 36 months of ibrutinib treatment. The origin of the receptors is a human donor with chronic lymphocytic leukemia.

This chain's CDR3 is CASSPTTGEWEKLFF. The CDR3 coding sequence is TGTGCCAGCAGCCCCACAACAGGGGAGTGGGAAAAACTGTTTTTT. This sequence joins TRBV28 and TRBJ1-4; TRBD1 agrees at 7 bases. Unmatched junction bases numbered 12, after V lost 6 bases and J lost 8 bases. The CDR3 has 15 residues. CDR1 and CDR2 (germline): MDHEN, SYDVKM.

This chain joins TRBV11-2 and TRBJ2-5; the D is unclear. The CDR3 covers 15 residues. The V gene's germline CDR1 is SGHAT and CDR2 FQNNGV. Deletions cut 2 bases from V and 5 bases from J, with 15 bases between. In nucleotides, the CDR3 is TGTGCCAGCAGCTTATCAGCCGCCCGGGCGGAGACCCAGTACTTC. Its protein is CASSLSAARAETQYF. Variable domain in full (rest from reference TRBV11-2 and TRBJ2-5): EAGVAQSPRYKIIEKRQSVAFWCNPISGHATLYWYQQILGQGPKLLIQFQNNGVVDDSQLPKDRFSAERLKGVDSTLKIQPAKLEDSAVYLCASSLSAARAETQYFGPGTRLLVL.

The V and J genes are TRBV5-6 and TRBJ2-7, with 7 bases matching TRBD1. This CDR3 region has 16 residues. Germline V gene data show CDR1 as SGHDT and CDR2 as YYEEEE. J gave up 5 bases and V 1 base, and 12 bases lay outside the gene matches. The CDR3, as DNA: TGTGCCAGCAGCTTGCGGTGGTTGGGACAGTCCGACGAGCAGTACTTC. Its protein product is CASSLRWLGQSDEQYF.

The genes are TRBV10-3 and TRBJ2-5, with 11 positions matching TRBD1. Germline V gene sequence: CDR1 ENHRY, CDR2 SYGVKD. J gave up 2 bases and V 3 bases, and 2 bases lay outside the gene matches. CDR3 size: 15 residues. The CDR3 loop reads CAISDRDRGQETQYF. As DNA, the CDR3 is TGTGCCATCAGTGACCGGGACAGGGGGCAAGAGACCCAGTACTTC.

This rearrangement joins TRBV7-8 to TRBJ2-2, with 9 bases matching TRBD2. The CDR3 spans 16 residues. The ends lost 5 bases at V and 4 bases at J; junction bases unmatched: 8. In germline, CDR1 is SGHVS, CDR2 FQNEAQ. The DNA of the CDR3 is TGTGCCAGCAGCCGGGGGCGCGGGAGGGGCACCGGGGAGCTGTTTTTT. Protein sequence: CASSRGRGRGTGELFF. Full variable domain (missing parts from reference TRBV7-8 and TRBJ2-2): GAGVSQSPRYKVAKRGQDVALRCDPISGHVSLFWYQQALGQGPEFLTYFQNEAQLDKSGLPSDRFFAERPEGSVSTLKIQRTQQEDSAVYLCASSRGRGRGTGELFFGEGSRLTVL.

The chain is built from TRBV2 and TRBJ2-7; D tentatively reads TRBD1 or TRBD2 (5 bases each). Trimming took off 7 bases at V and 4 bases at J, with 11 bases between the two ends. CDR1 is SNHLY, CDR2 FYNNEI, per germline. The CDR3 extends over 12 amino acids. CDR3 DNA sequence: TGTGCCAGCACTGAGGGGTGGTACGAGCAGTACTTC. It codes for CASTEGWYEQYF.

This clone was seen more than once but under ten times. V and J are TRBV10-3 and TRBJ2-1, with TRBD2 matching over 14 bases. Germline CDR1 is ENHRY and CDR2 is SYGVKD. The junction had 6 bases not matched to a gene; V was cut back by 10 bases and J by 7 bases. The length of the CDR3 is 14 residues. DNA for the CDR3: TGTGCCACCTACGGGACTAGCGGGAGAAATGAGCAGTTCTTC. The encoded protein is CATYGTSGRNEQFF.

This clone was seen only a few times. The CDR3 spells CASGTGGADGYTF. CDR3 nucleotides: TGTGCCAGCGGGACAGGGGGCGCCGATGGCTACACCTTC. The chain joins TRBV27 to TRBJ1-2; 12 bases are shared with TRBD1. With 8 bases clipped from V and 6 bases from J, the junction kept 4 bases outside the gene matches. Looked up from germline, CDR1 is MNHEY and CDR2 is SMNVEV (reference sequence). The CDR3 runs 13 residues.

The genes are TRBV6-5 and TRBJ2-3; the D is unclear. CDR3 length: 13 amino acids. Germline loops: CDR1 MNHEY, CDR2 SVGAGI. Trimming removed 4 bases at V and 1 base at J, with 6 bases between. The CDR3 coding sequence is TGTGCCAGCAGTTGGGTCCGCACAGATACGCAGTATTTT. Amino acids: CASSWVRTDTQYF.

This chain joins TRBV6-1 and TRBJ2-3; D ambiguous. The CDR3 contains 14 residues. CDR1 and CDR2 (germline): MNHNS, SASEGT. The V gene lost 8 bases and the J gene lost 1 base, with 13 bases spanning the gap. Written as DNA, the CDR3 is TGTGCCAGCCATATTTTGGCGGGCACAGATACGCAGTATTTT. This codes for CASHILAGTDTQYF.

The chain uses TRBV4-1 and TRBJ2-7, with a tentative D call TRBD2 (6 bases). The CDR3 sequence is 16 residues long. Trimming took off 1 base at V and 6 bases at J, with 19 bases between the two ends. Looked up from germline, CDR1 is MGHRA and CDR2 is YSYEKL. The CDR3 DNA reads TGCGCCAGCAGCCAAGTCGTACGGGAGAGGGGACTCGAGCAGTACTTC. The encoded protein is CASSQVVRERGLEQYF.

The rearrangement uses TRBV12-5 and TRBJ2-3, with 14 nucleotides matching TRBD2. CDR3 length: 17 residues. J gave up 0 bases and V 4 bases, and 3 bases lay outside the gene matches. Germline lookup yields CDR1 LGHNT and CDR2 FRNRAP. This CDR3 reads CASGWGLAGASTDTQYF. The CDR3 bases are TGTGCTAGTGGTTGGGGACTAGCGGGGGCAAGCACAGATACGCAGTATTTT. Supplemented by reference TRBV12-5 and TRBJ2-3, the full variable domain reads DARVTQTPRHKVTEMGQEVTMRCQPILGHNTVFWYRQTMMQGLELLAYFRNRAPLDDSGMPKDRFSAEMPDATLATLKIQPSEPRDSAVYFCASGWGLAGASTDTQYFGPGTRLTVL.

This clone was seen just once. The chain couples TRBV11-1 to TRBJ1-3; 9 positions agree with TRBD1. In germline, CDR1 is SGHAT, CDR2 FQDESV (reference sequence). The V segment lost 4 bases and the J segment 3 bases; nucleotides outside the gene matches: 4. This CDR3 is 15 amino acids long. The CDR3 DNA is TGTGCCAGCAGCTACAGGGGGCGTTTTGGAAACACCATATATTTT. This encodes CASSYRGRFGNTIYF.

The CDR3 sequence is CASSLAGVDNYGYTF. DNA of the CDR3: TGTGCCAGCAGCTTAGCAGGGGTAGATAACTATGGCTACACCTTC. The V gene is TRBV7-9, the J gene TRBJ1-2; tentative D call: TRBD1 (5 bases). Germline CDR1 SEHNR, CDR2 FQNEAQ (reference sequence). V was shortened by 0 bases and J by 1 base, with 9 bases between the two germline ends. This CDR3 contains 15 residues. Full variable domain (remainder filled in from reference TRBV7-9 and TRBJ1-2): DTGVSQNPRHKITKRGQNVTFRCDPISEHNRLYWYRQTLGQGPEFLTYFQNEAQLEKSRLLSDRFSAERPKGSFSTLEIQRTEQGDSAMYLCASSLAGVDNYGYTFGSGTRLTVV.

The rearrangement uses TRBV28 and TRBJ2-7; D is possibly TRBD2 (7 bases). There are 13 residues in the CDR3. V shed 3 bases and J shed 6 bases, with 12 bases lying between them. Germline V gene data show CDR1 as MDHEN and CDR2 as SYDVKM. The CDR3, as DNA: TGTGCCAGCAGTTTGGGGGGGCGCACCGAGCAGTACTTC. Protein: CASSLGGRTEQYF.

This clone was counted between two and nine times. The rearrangement uses TRBV5-6 and TRBJ1-5; the D is unclear. The V and J ends lost 8 bases and 6 bases respectively, with 6 bases between them. Germline V gene data show CDR1 as SGHDT and CDR2 as YYEEEE. This CDR3 has 10 amino acids. The CDR3 DNA follows: TGTGCCAGGTTAAGTCAGCCCCAGCATTTT. It encodes CARLSQPQHF.

The chain has TRBV10-3 and TRBJ2-7; D may be TRBD2 (5 bases). The CDR3 consists of 14 residues. Trimming pared 11 bases from V and 0 bases from J, leaving 17 bases between. Germline CDR1 is ENHRY and CDR2 is SYGVKD. The DNA of the CDR3 is TGTGCCTCCTCGTCTGCTAGCAGCTCCTACGAGCAGTACTTC. The encoded protein is CASSSASSSYEQYF.

This clone has just one count. The chain couples TRBV5-1 to TRBJ2-2; D possibly corresponds to TRBD1 (6 bases). Trimming left V 4 bases short and J 1 base short, with 11 bases between. This CDR3 region has 15 residues. Germline CDR1 and CDR2: SGHRS and YFSETQ. The CDR3 coding sequence is TGCGCCAGCAGCAGGGACAAGCAGAACACCGGGGAGCTGTTTTTT. It translates to CASSRDKQNTGELFF. The full variable domain, its missing parts supplied by reference TRBV5-1 and TRBJ2-2, is KAGVTQTPRYLIKTRGQQVTLSCSPISGHRSVSWYQQTPGQGLQFLFEYFSETQRNKGNFPGRFSGRQFSNSRSEMNVSTLELGDSALYLCASSRDKQNTGELFFGEGSRLTVL.

The chain uses TRBV9 and TRBJ1-3; a weak D match, TRBD1 (5 bases). CDR1 is SGDLS, CDR2 YYNGEE, per germline. V lost 3 bases and J lost 2, with 12 bases in between. CDR3 length: 15 amino acids. The CDR3 loop reads CASSESQGAGNTIYF. In DNA form, the CDR3 reads TGTGCCAGCAGCGAAAGCCAAGGGGCTGGAAACACCATATATTTT.

A few counts support this clone. This rearrangement joins TRBV29-1 to TRBJ1-1; D is undetermined. The V gene lost 4 bases and the J gene lost 3 bases, with 3 bases spanning the gap. Germline V gene lookup returns CDR1 SQVTM and CDR2 ANQGSEA. This CDR3 is 10 amino acids long. CDR3 nucleotide sequence: TGCAGCGTTGGATACACTGAAGCTTTCTTT. Amino acids: CSVGYTEAFF.

The chain is built from TRBV5-4 and TRBJ2-7, with TRBD1 matching over 10 bases. The CDR3 sequence is 15 residues long. Germline CDR1 is SGHNT and CDR2 is YYREEE (reference sequence). V shed 0 bases and J 6 bases; nucleotides not matched to a gene: 6. CDR3 amino acids: CASSLGGQGWFEQYF. The CDR3 DNA sequence: TGTGCCAGCAGCTTGGGGGGACAGGGGTGGTTCGAGCAGTACTTC.

This chain uses TRBV5-6 with TRBJ2-3, with D perhaps TRBD2 (5 bases). The V end lost 7 bases, the J end lost 3 bases, and 6 bases lay between the germline ends. Germline assignment: CDR1 SGHDT and CDR2 YYEEEE. The CDR3 loop spans 11 amino acids. The CDR3 DNA reads TGTGCCAGCGGGAGAACAGATACGCAGTATTTT. Protein sequence: CASGRTDTQYF.

This clone was recorded a few times. This chain connects TRBV6-5 to TRBJ1-4; no reliable D call. This CDR3 has 13 amino acids. Trimming pared 4 bases from V and 8 bases from J, leaving 11 bases between. CDR1 MNHEY and CDR2 SVGAGI come from the germline V gene. The CDR3 DNA is TGTGCCAGCAGTTTCCCCCCTCAGGAAAAACTGTTTTTT. It codes for CASSFPPQEKLFF.

This sequence joins TRBV10-1 and TRBJ2-1; 9 nucleotides match TRBD2. The CDR3 consists of 19 residues. Trimming at V came to 3 bases and at J to 7 bases, leaving 19 bases not matched to a gene. Germline loops: CDR1 WNHNN, CDR2 SYGVQD (reference sequence). CDR3 residues: CASSDSMAYAGGPGNEQFF. The DNA for the CDR3 is TGCGCCAGCAGTGATAGCATGGCTTATGCGGGAGGGCCGGGTAATGAGCAGTTCTTC.

The chain couples TRBV5-1 to TRBJ2-5; TRBD2 agrees at 9 bases. The J segment lost 2 bases and the V segment lost 0 bases, leaving 2 bases of the junction unmatched. This CDR3 is 15 amino acids long. CDR1 and CDR2 from the germline V gene are SGHRS and YFSETQ. CDR3 residues: CASSLVTSGQETQYF. CDR3 sequence (DNA): TGCGCCAGCAGCTTGGTAACTAGCGGGCAAGAGACCCAGTACTTC. Together with reference TRBV5-1 and TRBJ2-5, the CDR3 gives the full variable domain: KAGVTQTPRYLIKTRGQQVTLSCSPISGHRSVSWYQQTPGQGLQFLFEYFSETQRNKGNFPGRFSGRQFSNSRSEMNVSTLELGDSALYLCASSLVTSGQETQYFGPGTRLLVL.

V usage is TRBV28 and J usage is TRBJ2-3; the match to TRBD2 covers 8 bases. The CDR3 runs 18 residues. The germline V gene encodes CDR1 MDHEN and CDR2 SYDVKM. Trimming took 4 bases from V and 2 from J; bases not matched to a gene: 14. This CDR3 is CASSSARGDGFSTDTQYF. DNA of the CDR3: TGTGCCAGCAGTTCGGCGCGGGGGGATGGGTTTTCCACAGATACGCAGTATTTT. The whole variable domain, filled in from reference TRBV28 and TRBJ2-3, reads DVKVTQSSRYLVKRTGEKVFLECVQDMDHENMFWYRQDPGLGLRLIYFSYDVKMKEKGDIPEGYSVSREKKERFSLILESASTNQTSMYLCASSSARGDGFSTDTQYFGPGTRLTVL.

The chain joins TRBV5-1 to TRBJ1-1, with D unclear. The CDR3 has 17 amino acids. The germline V gene has CDR1 SGHRS and CDR2 YFSETQ. V lost 3 bases and J 0 bases, leaving 18 bases between the germline ends. The CDR3 sequence is CASSYLGMGAMNTEAFF. CDR3 nucleotides: TGCGCCAGCAGCTACTTAGGAATGGGAGCCATGAACACTGAAGCTTTCTTT.

The chain combines TRBV29-1 with TRBJ1-2; D might be TRBD1 (6 bases). CDR1 and CDR2 from the germline V gene are SQVTM and ANQGSEA. This CDR3 spans 13 amino acids. With 4 bases removed from V and 7 bases from J, the gap between germline ends came to 16 bases. The CDR3: CSVVQGSTPGYTF. The CDR3 nucleotides are TGCAGCGTTGTACAGGGATCTACTCCTGGCTACACCTTC.

The chain employs TRBV5-1 and TRBJ2-3; D might be TRBD1 (5 bases). This CDR3 comprises 15 residues. Trimming pared 3 bases from V and 3 bases from J, leaving 14 bases between. Germline V CDR1 and CDR2: SGHRS, YFSETQ. The CDR3 coding sequence is TGCGCCAGCAGCTGGCAACCAGGGCAGACAGATACGCAGTATTTT. This translates into CASSWQPGQTDTQYF.